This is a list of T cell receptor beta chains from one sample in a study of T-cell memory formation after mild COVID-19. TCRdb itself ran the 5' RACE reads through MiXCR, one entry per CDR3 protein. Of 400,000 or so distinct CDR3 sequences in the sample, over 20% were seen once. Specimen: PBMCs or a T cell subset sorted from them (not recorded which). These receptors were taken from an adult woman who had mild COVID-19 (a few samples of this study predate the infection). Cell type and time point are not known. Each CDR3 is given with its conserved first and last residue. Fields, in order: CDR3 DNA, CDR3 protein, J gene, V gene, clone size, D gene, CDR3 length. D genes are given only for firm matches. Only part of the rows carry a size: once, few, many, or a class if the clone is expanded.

TGCGCCAGCAGCCAACTAGGGGACAGAGGGGTTAGTACCTATGGCTACACCTTC CASSQLGDRGVSTYGYTF TRBJ1-2 TRBV4-1 few TRBD1 18
TGTGCCAGCAGTCCCGGGGCCTCCACAGATACGCAGTATTTT CASSPGASTDTQYF TRBJ2-3 TRBV12-3/TRBV12-4 few - 14
TGTGCCAGCAGCCAAGTTGAGGATACGCAGTATTTT CASSQVEDTQYF TRBJ2-3 TRBV3-1 - - 12
TGTGCCAGCAGCTCTCCGACTAGCGGGCAAGAGACCCAGTACTTC CASSSPTSGQETQYF TRBJ2-5 TRBV6-6 many TRBD2 15
TGTGCCAGCAGCTGGGGGACAGGGGGCATCTACGAGCAGTACTTC CASSWGTGGIYEQYF TRBJ2-7 TRBV5-4 - TRBD1 15
TGTGCCAGCAGCCAAGACCCATCCGGGGCGGACGAGCAGTACTTC CASSQDPSGADEQYF TRBJ2-7 TRBV3-1 - - 15
TGTGCCAGCAGCCGGGTAGGGGGAGGCGATGGCTACACCTTC CASSRVGGGDGYTF TRBJ1-2 TRBV3-1 few - 14
TGTGCCTGTCGCGGGCCAGGACAAAAATCGACTGAAGCTTTCTTT CACRGPGQKSTEAFF TRBJ1-1 TRBV30 many - 15
TGCGCCAGCAGCCAAGGGGGCGTGGGCGAAAAACTGTTTTTT CASSQGGVGEKLFF TRBJ1-4 TRBV4-3 few - 14
TGCAGCGTGAGGGGCGGGATCAGGAAATACGAGCAGTACTTC CSVRGGIRKYEQYF TRBJ2-7 TRBV29-1 many - 14
TGTGCCACCAGTAAGCCGGGACAGGGGCCCGACTACACCTTC CATSKPGQGPDYTF TRBJ1-2 TRBV24-1 few TRBD1 14
TGTGCCTGGAGTGTCCCGCGCTGGGGAGAGGATGGCTACACCTTC CAWSVPRWGEDGYTF TRBJ1-2 TRBV30 - - 15
TGTGCCAGCTCACCACCGGGGAAAACTGAAGCTTTCTTT CASSPPGKTEAFF TRBJ1-1 TRBV18 few - 13
TGTGCCTGGAGTGTACGAGGCTCTCCGTCTTATATCAACTTC CAWSVRGSPSYINF TRBJ2-1 TRBV30 - - 14
TGCGCCAGCAGCTTGTGGAGCGGGGACACCGGGGAGCTGTTTTTT CASSLWSGDTGELFF TRBJ2-2 TRBV5-1 - TRBD2 15
TGTGCCAGCAGCGTAGCGGGTGAAACTTACAATGAGCAGTTCTTC CASSVAGETYNEQFF TRBJ2-1 TRBV9 - - 15
TGTGCCAGCAGCCAGGTCGGGGGGGCAGGGACCCAGTACTTC CASSQVGGAGTQYF TRBJ2-5 TRBV11-3 - TRBD2 14
TGTGCCAGCAGTGAACATCAACAGCCCTCAGAGCAGTACTTC CASSEHQQPSEQYF TRBJ2-7 TRBV2 few - 14
TGTGCCATCAGGCCCGGAGTGGCAGGGGTCACTGAAGCTTTCTTT CAIRPGVAGVTEAFF TRBJ1-1 TRBV10-3 - - 15
TGCAGCGCCAAGTCGTGGGGACTAGGAGATACGCAGTATTTT CSAKSWGLGDTQYF TRBJ2-3 TRBV29-1 few TRBD2 14
TGCGCCAGCAGCACAGAGACAGGGTCCTACGAGCAGTACTTC CASSTETGSYEQYF TRBJ2-7 TRBV5-1 few TRBD1 14
TGTGCCACCAGTGAGTTACAGGGGGGTGAGCAGTTCTTC CATSELQGGEQFF TRBJ2-1 TRBV24-1 few TRBD1 13
TGTGCCAGCACCAGGGACACCTCCAGCAATCAGCCCCAGCATTTT CASTRDTSSNQPQHF TRBJ1-5 TRBV4-2 - - 15
TGTGCCATCAGTGCGGCGACAGTTCCCTACGAGCAGTACTTC CAISAATVPYEQYF TRBJ2-7 TRBV10-3 many - 14
TGCAGTGCTAGAAGATCCGGGGGGCAAACCGGGGAGCTGTTTTTT CSARRSGGQTGELFF TRBJ2-2 TRBV20-1 many - 15
TGTGCCAGCAGCATACTAGCGGGAGGGCCGGGCAATGAGCAGTTCTTC CASSILAGGPGNEQFF TRBJ2-1 TRBV5-5 - TRBD2 16
TGTGCCAGCTCACCAGATTCGGGGACAGACAATGAAAAACTGTTTTTT CASSPDSGTDNEKLFF TRBJ1-4 TRBV18 - TRBD1 16
TGTGCCATCAGTTCCAGGGGACCGGATCCCATCCTCACAGATACGCAGTATTTT CAISSRGPDPILTDTQYF TRBJ2-3 TRBV10-3 - - 18
TGCGCCAGCAGCGTCGGGCGAGGGACAGGCTACAATGAGCAGTTCTTC CASSVGRGTGYNEQFF TRBJ2-1 TRBV5-1 - TRBD1 16
TGTGCCAGCAGTCCAACTAGCGGGGGGAACACCGGGGAGCTGTTTTTT CASSPTSGGNTGELFF TRBJ2-2 TRBV12-3/TRBV12-4 many TRBD2 16
TGCAGTGCTAGGTCGGTCCTGACCTACGAGCAGTACTTC CSARSVLTYEQYF TRBJ2-7 TRBV20-1 few - 13
TGTGCCACCAGTGAGAAGACTGATACGCAGTATTTT CATSEKTDTQYF TRBJ2-3 TRBV24-1 - - 12
TGCGCCAGCAAACAGATGGGACAGGGCATTTGGAATGAGCAGTTCTTC CASKQMGQGIWNEQFF TRBJ2-1 TRBV5-1 many TRBD1 16
TGTGCCAGCAGCCTCCTCGGGACATCCAATTACGAGCAGTACTTC CASSLLGTSNYEQYF TRBJ2-7 TRBV7-9 few - 15
TGTGCCAGCAGGCGACTAGCGGGGGGCCCAGATACGCAGTATTTT CASRRLAGGPDTQYF TRBJ2-3 TRBV6-1 - TRBD2 15
TGTGCCAGCAGTTTAGCTGAGTGGCGGCACACAGATACGCAGTATTTT CASSLAEWRHTDTQYF TRBJ2-3 TRBV12-3/TRBV12-4 - - 16
TGTGCCAGCAAACTCCCCCAGGGGGGGAATACTGAAGCTTTCTTT CASKLPQGGNTEAFF TRBJ1-1 TRBV7-9 few TRBD1 15
TGTGCCAGTTCCCGGGACAGGGGGCTCAGACAAGAGACCCAGTACTTC CASSRDRGLRQETQYF TRBJ2-5 TRBV11-2 - TRBD1 16
TGTGCCAGCAGCTTACAGGGTATTGGGAATGAAAAACTGTTTTTT CASSLQGIGNEKLFF TRBJ1-4 TRBV5-4 - - 15
TGTGCCAGCAGCCAAAACCAGGGAAACACCATATATTTT CASSQNQGNTIYF TRBJ1-3 TRBV12-3/TRBV12-4 - - 13
TGTGCCAGCAGCTCACAGGGGTATGAGCAGTTCTTC CASSSQGYEQFF TRBJ2-1 TRBV7-9 - TRBD1 12
TGCAGTGCTAGAGGCGGACTAGCGGGAGAAAACGGGGAGCTGTTTTTT CSARGGLAGENGELFF TRBJ2-2 TRBV20-1 few TRBD2 16
TGTGCCAGCAGCTTAAGTAGGGCAGGGGGCGCAACTGAAGCTTTCTTT CASSLSRAGGATEAFF TRBJ1-1 TRBV7-6 few TRBD1 16
TGTGCCTGGGCCACCAAACAACAGAATTCACCCCTCCACTTT CAWATKQQNSPLHF TRBJ1-6 TRBV30 - - 14